The rows below give T cell receptor beta chains drawn from one sample of a study of blood T cell repertoires in COVID-19. Measured with immunoSEQ multiplex PCR; TCRdb has only the in-frame clones, and not every one. The sample consists of 110,000 or so clones, about 85% of them appearing once. Sequenced material: peripheral blood. The receptors were sampled from a man aged 60 to 69 with acute or convalescent COVID-19. The CDR3 runs from the conserved cysteine through the conserved F or W. The order of the fields is clone size, D gene, V gene, J gene, CDR3 protein, CDR3 DNA. The D gene is left open where the match is weak. Some rows mark clone size as missing; the rest say once, few, many or name a class of expanded clone.

.	TRBD1	TRBV4-1	TRBJ2-4	CASSPQDRDKNIQYF	TGCGCCAGCAGCCCCCAAGACAGGGACAAAAACATTCAGTACTTC
.	.	TRBV7-9	TRBJ2-2	CASSFEQINTGELFF	TGTGCCAGCAGCTTTGAACAGATTAACACCGGGGAGCTGTTTTTT
.	TRBD2	TRBV2	TRBJ2-5	CASRVGLAGFPEVETQYF	TGTGCCAGCAGGGTCGGCCTAGCGGGATTCCCAGAGGTAGAGACCCAGTACTTC
.	TRBD2	TRBV7-2	TRBJ2-7	CASSLGGGLAVFVSYEQYF	TGTGCCAGCAGCCTAGGGGGGGGACTAGCGGTTTTCGTCTCCTACGAGCAGTACTTC
few	TRBD1	TRBV2	TRBJ2-1	CASTEDRGSYNEQFF	TGTGCCAGCACCGAAGACAGGGGCTCCTACAATGAGCAGTTCTTC
.	.	TRBV7-2	TRBJ2-1	CASSLAESGLYNEQFF	TGTGCCAGCAGCTTAGCGGAGAGCGGCCTCTACAATGAGCAGTTCTTC
once	.	TRBV7-2	TRBJ2-5	CASSLGGVQETQYF	TGTGCCAGCAGCTTGGGGGGAGTCCAAGAGACCCAGTACTTC
.	TRBD1	TRBV6-5	TRBJ2-2	CASSYVGQGAGELFF	TGTGCCAGCAGTTACGTTGGACAGGGTGCCGGGGAGCTGTTTTTT
.	TRBD1	TRBV4-1	TRBJ2-2	CASSRIRGRSGELFF	TGCGCCAGCAGCCGAATAAGGGGGCGGTCCGGGGAGCTGTTTTTT
.	TRBD2	TRBV7-2	TRBJ2-5	CASSFRTSPQTQYF	TGTGCCAGCAGCTTTAGGACTAGCCCCCAGACCCAGTACTTC
.	TRBD1	TRBV7-2	TRBJ2-6	CASTQGATGANVLTF	TGTGCCAGCACACAGGGGGCTACTGGGGCCAACGTCCTGACTTTC
.	TRBD1	TRBV28	TRBJ1-4	CASSSRTGLKPATNEKLFF	TGTGCCAGCAGTTCAAGGACAGGCCTAAAACCGGCAACTAATGAAAAACTGTTTTTT
.	TRBD2	TRBV19	TRBJ2-7	CASSLLAGVAYEQYF	TGTGCCAGTAGTCTACTAGCGGGCGTTGCCTACGAGCAGTACTTC
.	.	TRBV19	TRBJ1-1	CASSIGGLSANTEAFF	TGTGCCAGTAGTATCGGGGGGCTATCCGCGAACACTGAAGCTTTCTTT
once	.	TRBV7-9	TRBJ2-5	CASGTGQYQETQYF	TGTGCCAGCGGCACAGGACAGTACCAAGAGACCCAGTACTTC
few	.	TRBV5-1	TRBJ2-7	CASSLVAREPDEQYF	TGCGCCAGCAGCTTGGTAGCTCGGGAGCCAGACGAGCAGTACTTC
.	TRBD2	TRBV24-1	TRBJ2-1	CATSEIAGGNRNEQFF	TGTGCCACCAGTGAAATAGCGGGAGGGAATAGAAATGAGCAGTTCTTC
.	.	TRBV4-3	TRBJ1-2	CASSQDERNFYGYTF	TGCGCCAGCAGCCAAGATGAGAGGAACTTCTATGGCTACACCTTC
.	TRBD1	TRBV10-3	TRBJ1-2	CASTDRDGYTF	TGTGCCAGCACGGACAGGGATGGCTACACCTTC
.	TRBD1	TRBV28	TRBJ2-1	CASRDSGYNEQFF	TGTGCCAGTCGGGACAGTGGGTACAATGAGCAGTTCTTC
.	TRBD2	TRBV14	TRBJ2-5	CASSQDSYVTGLAGEGEETQYF	TGTGCCAGCAGCCAAGATTCGTATGTGACCGGACTAGCGGGAGAGGGGGAAGAGACCCAGTACTTC
.	.	TRBV10-1	TRBJ2-5	CASSDHETQYF	TGCGCCAGCAGTGACCATGAGACCCAGTACTTC
once	TRBD1	TRBV2	TRBJ1-5	CAVGQGGGQPQHF	TGTGCCGTCGGACAGGGGGGCGGTCAGCCCCAGCATTTT
.	.	TRBV6-6	TRBJ1-1	CASSSLLWSENTEAFF	TGTGCCAGCAGTTCCCTACTTTGGAGCGAGAACACTGAAGCTTTCTTT
.	TRBD2	TRBV19	TRBJ2-1	CASSPTSGRSRGNEQFF	TGTGCCAGTAGTCCGACTAGCGGGAGGAGCCGGGGCAATGAGCAGTTCTTC
once	.	TRBV9	TRBJ2-7	CASSPIRGGVGEQYF	TGTGCCAGCAGCCCCATAAGGGGGGGGGTAGGCGAGCAGTACTTC
.	TRBD1	TRBV6-5	TRBJ1-1	CASSYSTGTGTEAFF	TGTGCCAGCAGTTACTCGACAGGGACGGGCACTGAAGCTTTCTTT
.	TRBD2	TRBV13	TRBJ2-1	CASSLEQLRLAGTYNEQFF	TGTGCCAGCAGCTTAGAACAGCTACGACTAGCGGGAACCTACAATGAGCAGTTCTTC
.	TRBD2	TRBV7-9	TRBJ2-1	CASSFPGLAGEQFF	TGTGCCAGCAGCTTTCCCGGACTAGCCGGTGAGCAGTTCTTC
.	.	TRBV19	TRBJ2-2	CASSDRWGRENTGELFF	TGTGCCAGTAGTGACCGCTGGGGCAGGGAGAACACCGGGGAGCTGTTTTTT
.	TRBD1	TRBV6-5	TRBJ2-5	CASSYLGRGSRTQYF	TGTGCCAGCAGTTACCTTGGCAGGGGGTCAAGAACCCAGTACTTC
.	.	TRBV19	TRBJ1-1	CASSIGQNTEAFF	TGTGCCAGTAGTATCGGACAGAACACTGAAGCTTTCTTT
.	TRBD1	TRBV6-2/TRBV6-3	TRBJ2-7	CASSSQDRGYEQYF	TGTGCCAGCAGTTCCCAAGACAGGGGTTACGAGCAGTACTTC
.	.	TRBV6-1	TRBJ2-7	CASSDNDPRGYF	TGTGCCAGCAGTGACAACGACCCCAGGGGGTACTTC
.	TRBD2	TRBV10-2	TRBJ2-7	CASSVAGDYEQYF	TGCGCCAGCAGTGTAGCGGGGGACTACGAGCAGTACTTC
.	TRBD1	TRBV19	TRBJ2-7	CASKDRSSYEQYF	TGTGCCAGTAAGGACAGGTCTTCCTACGAGCAGTACTTC
.	.	TRBV6-2/TRBV6-3	TRBJ1-1	CASSYSGGGGLNTEAFF	TGTGCCAGCAGTTACTCTGGGGGGGGAGGGCTGAACACTGAAGCTTTCTTT
.	.	TRBV7-3	TRBJ2-7	CASSRSGASYEQYF	TGTGCCAGCAGCCGGAGCGGAGCCTCCTACGAGCAGTACTTC
.	TRBD1	TRBV28	TRBJ1-5	CASSLMQGAWQPQHF	TGTGCCAGCAGTTTAATGCAGGGGGCTTGGCAGCCCCAGCATTTT
.	TRBD1	TRBV7-9	TRBJ1-1	CASSSLSGTGGRNTEAFF	TGTGCCAGCAGCTCCCTTTCCGGGACAGGGGGGAGGAACACTGAAGCTTTCTTT
.	TRBD2	TRBV15	TRBJ2-3	CATSAAGLADSRDTQYF	TGTGCCACCAGCGCAGCGGGACTAGCGGACTCACGGGATACGCAGTATTTT
few	TRBD1	TRBV5-4	TRBJ1-4	CASSLYGTGGAANEKLFF	TGTGCCAGCAGCTTGTATGGAACAGGGGGCGCGGCTAATGAAAAACTGTTTTTT
.	.	TRBV21-1	TRBJ2-1	CASSKFTAQEYNEQFF	TGTGCCAGCAGCAAATTTACAGCCCAAGAATACAATGAGCAGTTCTTC
.	.	TRBV6-6	TRBJ1-5	CASSYEGAASNQPQHF	TGTGCCAGCAGTTACGAAGGAGCAGCTAGCAATCAGCCCCAGCATTTT
.	TRBD2	TRBV29-1	TRBJ2-3	CSVDPGLAGGTTDTQYF	TGCAGCGTTGATCCGGGACTAGCGGGAGGAACCACAGATACGCAGTATTTT
.	.	TRBV5-4	TRBJ1-1	CASRGPGAPNTEAFF	TGTGCCAGCAGAGGCCCTGGGGCTCCTAACACTGAAGCTTTCTTT
.	.	TRBV28	TRBJ1-2	CASRQGPQFGYTF	TGTGCCAGCAGACAGGGACCCCAGTTTGGCTACACCTTC
.	TRBD2	TRBV6-2/TRBV6-3	TRBJ2-7	CASSYSGRGYEQYF	TGTGCCAGCAGTTACAGCGGGAGAGGGTACGAGCAGTACTTC
.	TRBD1	TRBV11-1	TRBJ2-2	CASSVSGTGATGELFF	TGTGCCAGCAGCGTGTCCGGGACAGGGGCCACCGGGGAGCTGTTTTTT
.	.	TRBV28	TRBJ1-5	CATSTDNSNQPQHF	TGTGCCACCTCGACAGATAATAGCAATCAGCCCCAGCATTTT
.	TRBD2	TRBV11-2	TRBJ2-5	CASSPTSRKETQYF	TGTGCCAGCAGCCCGACTAGCAGAAAAGAGACCCAGTACTTC